Below, 31 T cell receptor beta chains from the same sample are listed, as sequenced in a study of PD-L1 blockade in urothelial cancer. The protocol was immunoSEQ multiplex PCR, while the TCRdb copy is restricted to in-frame clones and leaves out a portion. Of fewer than 30,000 clones in the sample, 84% were seen once. The specimen was PBMCs, collected around atezolizumab (anti-PD-L1) treatment. These receptors all stem from a man in his 70s with urothelial cancer.

CDR3 sequence (DNA): TGTGCCAGCTCACCGAGTATGAACACTGAAGCTTTCTTT. Translated, it gives CASSPSMNTEAFF. V is TRBV18 and J is TRBJ1-1; no definite D call. Germline CDR1 reads KGHSH; CDR2 reads LQKENI. There are 13 residues in the CDR3. V gave up 3 bases and J gave up 0 bases, with 5 bases separating them.

The gene calls are TRBV7-3 and TRBJ2-3, with D unresolved. V lost 5 bases and J lost 1, with 7 bases in between. Germline assignment: CDR1 SGHTA and CDR2 FQGTGA. This CDR3 comprises 13 residues. The CDR3 DNA sequence: TGTGCCAGCAGCGCAACAGGCACAGATACGCAGTATTTT. This codes for CASSATGTDTQYF.

The chain employs TRBV5-1 and TRBJ2-2; 8 nucleotides match TRBD1. Germline V lookup: CDR1 SGHRS, CDR2 YFSETQ. V dropped 4 bases and J dropped 6; count of bases not matched to a gene: 8. The CDR3 is 15 amino acids. CDR3 amino acids: CASSPGQGSAGELFF. The DNA of the CDR3 is TGCGCCAGCAGCCCCGGACAGGGAAGCGCCGGGGAGCTGTTTTTT.

The chain combines TRBV5-1 with TRBJ2-1; 10 nucleotides match TRBD1. Germline V gives CDR1 SGHRS, CDR2 YFSETQ. Losses at the gene ends were 3 bases for V and 2 bases for J; bases not matched to a gene: 2. This CDR3 is 15 amino acids long. The CDR3, as DNA: TGCGCCAGCAGCTCCGGGACAGGGGCCTACAATGAGCAGTTCTTC. It translates to CASSSGTGAYNEQFF.

The V call is TRBV18, the J call TRBJ2-7; TRBD2 matches at 7 bases. The J segment lost 0 bases and the V segment lost 4 bases, leaving 9 bases of the junction unmatched. This CDR3 has 16 residues. Germline CDR1 reads KGHSH; CDR2 reads LQKENI. CDR3 bases: TGTGCCAGCTCACGGGAAAGCGGGGTAGACTCCTACGAGCAGTACTTC. Its protein is CASSRESGVDSYEQYF.

The rearrangement uses TRBV19 and TRBJ1-5, with TRBD1 identical over 8 bases. V was clipped by 6 bases and J by 1 base; unmatched bases: 11. The CDR3 has 17 residues. CDR1 and CDR2 from the germline V gene are LNHDA and SQIVND (reference sequence). This chain's CDR3 is CASRRQGLSMSNQPQHF. Here the CDR3 DNA reads TGTGCCAGTAGGAGACAGGGGCTCTCGATGAGCAATCAGCCCCAGCATTTT.

The gene calls are TRBV2 and TRBJ2-1; TRBD2 matches 11 bases. V dropped 5 bases and J dropped 3; count of bases not matched to a gene: 3. Germline assignment: CDR1 SNHLY and CDR2 FYNNEI. The CDR3 sequence is 15 residues long. DNA of the CDR3: TGTGCCAGCAGTTCCGGGACTAGCGGCTACAATGAGCAGTTCTTC. It specifies CASSSGTSGYNEQFF.

This sequence joins TRBV11-2 and TRBJ2-3; 14 nucleotides match TRBD2. The CDR3 length is 18 residues. Germline loops: CDR1 SGHAT, CDR2 FQNNGV. V was pared by 2 bases and J by 4 bases, with 8 bases of the junction left unmatched. The CDR3 DNA reads as TGTGCCAGCAGCTTATCCCCCGGACTAGCGGGAGGTTCAGATACGCAGTATTTT. Translation: CASSLSPGLAGGSDTQYF.

The chain recombines TRBV6-1 with TRBJ2-5; TRBD2 matches at 7 bases. Per germline, CDR1 MNHNS and CDR2 SASEGT. The CDR3 is 17 amino acids. V gave up 3 bases and J gave up 0 bases; unmatched junction bases: 10. The CDR3 reads CASSENGRLNYQETQYF. The DNA of the CDR3 is TGTGCCAGCAGTGAGAACGGGAGGCTCAACTACCAAGAGACCCAGTACTTC.

The V and J genes are TRBV2 and TRBJ2-7; TRBD1 aligns across 10 bases. This CDR3 has 13 residues. V lost 5 bases and J lost 4; bases outside the gene matches: 2. Germline loops: CDR1 SNHLY, CDR2 FYNNEI. The CDR3: CASSRDRGYEQYF. As DNA, the CDR3 is TGTGCCAGCAGTAGGGACAGGGGTTACGAGCAGTACTTC.

The chain recombines TRBV6-5 with TRBJ1-1; 12 bases fit TRBD1. The junction had 7 bases not matched to a gene; V was cut back by 6 bases and J by 5 bases. The CDR3 sequence is 15 residues long. Germline V lookup: CDR1 MNHEY, CDR2 SVGAGI. The CDR3 sequence: CASSPRDRGPTEAFF. The CDR3 nucleotides are TGTGCCAGCAGCCCCCGGGACAGGGGGCCTACTGAAGCTTTCTTT.

The chain recombines TRBV4-1 with TRBJ1-1; tentatively, D is TRBD1 (5 bases). V lost 0 bases, J lost 0 bases, and 17 bases lay in between. CDR1 MGHRA and CDR2 YSYEKL come from the germline V gene. The CDR3 covers 18 residues. CDR3 region: CASSQDHLFIQVNTEAFF. The CDR3 DNA reads TGCGCCAGCAGCCAAGATCATCTCTTCATACAGGTGAACACTGAAGCTTTCTTT.

The CDR3 DNA follows: TGTGCCAGCAGTTCTACCGGGACAGGGTCGGGTGAAGCTTTCTTT. Translated, it gives CASSSTGTGSGEAFF. V usage is TRBV28 and J usage is TRBJ1-1, with TRBD1 identical over 9 bases. Germline V gene sequence: CDR1 MDHEN, CDR2 SYDVKM. J lost 7 bases, V lost 4 bases, and 10 bases had no gene match. The CDR3 is 15 amino acids.

V is TRBV19 and J is TRBJ2-1, with TRBD2 matching over 15 bases. The J segment lost 5 bases and the V segment lost 8 bases, leaving 4 bases of the junction unmatched. The CDR3 totals 15 residues. Per the germline V gene, CDR1 is LNHDA and CDR2 is SQIVND (reference sequence). CDR3 in DNA: TGTGCCAGTGGGACTAGCGGGGGGTGGGACAATGAGCAGTTCTTC. This sequence encodes CASGTSGGWDNEQFF.

This clone was recorded only once. The rearrangement uses TRBV11-1 and TRBJ1-1; D is perhaps TRBD1 (5 bases). The V end lost 3 bases, the J end lost 1 base, and 6 bases lay between the germline ends. The CDR3 loop spans 13 amino acids. Germline CDR1 and CDR2: SGHAT and FQDESV (reference sequence). CDR3 region: CASSFQGNTEAFF. In DNA form, the CDR3 reads TGTGCCAGCAGCTTTCAGGGGAACACTGAAGCTTTCTTT.

The gene calls are TRBV7-9 and TRBJ2-7; TRBD1 might be the D (5 bases). The CDR3 consists of 17 residues. Germline V gene lookup returns CDR1 SEHNR and CDR2 FQNEAQ (reference sequence). Deletions cut 0 bases from V and 0 bases from J, with 15 bases between. The CDR3 protein is CASSLASDSLSSYEQYF. The DNA of the CDR3 is TGTGCCAGCAGCTTAGCGAGTGACAGCCTGAGCTCCTACGAGCAGTACTTC.

The gene calls are TRBV30 and TRBJ1-1; maybe TRBD1 (6 bases). CDR1 and CDR2 from the germline V gene are GTSNPN and SVGIG (reference sequence). Trimming shortened V by 2 bases and J by 1 base, and 14 bases separated the two germline ends. This CDR3 has 15 residues. As DNA, the CDR3 is TGTGCCTGGAGTCCCCCGGACAGACCGAACACTGAAGCTTTCTTT. Protein sequence: CAWSPPDRPNTEAFF.

The chain uses TRBV14 and TRBJ2-3; TRBD2 is a possible D gene (6 bases). CDR3 length: 14 amino acids. V was cut by 0 bases and J by 4 bases, with 8 bases left in between. Germline CDR1 reads SGHDN; CDR2 reads FVKESK. CDR3 bases: TGTGCCAGCAGCCAAGAGGAGGGGCCAGATACGCAGTATTTT. Translating it yields CASSQEEGPDTQYF.

The V call is TRBV5-4, the J call TRBJ2-5; D possibly corresponds to TRBD2 (6 bases). V lost 4 bases and J lost 2, with 12 bases in between. There are 14 residues in the CDR3. CDR1 and CDR2 from the germline V gene are SGHNT and YYREEE (reference sequence). CDR3 protein: CASSIAGGQETQYF. The CDR3 DNA reads TGTGCCAGCAGCATAGCCGGGGGTCAAGAGACCCAGTACTTC.

The V call is TRBV2, the J call TRBJ1-5; 9 bases align to TRBD1. CDR3 length equals 15 residues. The V gene end was trimmed by 6 bases and the J gene end by 3 bases; junction bases not matched to a gene: 6. Germline V gene lookup returns CDR1 SNHLY and CDR2 FYNNEI. The CDR3 sequence is CASSEGQGINQPQHF. The CDR3, as DNA: TGTGCCAGCAGCGAGGGACAGGGAATCAATCAGCCCCAGCATTTT.

V is TRBV2 and J is TRBJ2-5; D ambiguous. The CDR3 has 11 residues. Germline V gene lookup returns CDR1 SNHLY and CDR2 FYNNEI. Trimming shortened V by 6 bases and J by 2 bases, and 4 bases separated the two germline ends. Here the CDR3 reads CASRQQETQYF. In nucleotides, the CDR3 is TGTGCCAGCAGACAGCAAGAGACCCAGTACTTC.

The rearrangement links TRBV28 to TRBJ2-1, with a weak D call TRBD1 (6 bases). The length of the CDR3 is 12 residues. Per the germline V gene, CDR1 is MDHEN and CDR2 is SYDVKM. V gave up 6 bases and J gave up 6 bases, with 9 bases separating them. The CDR3 nucleotides read TGTGCCAGCAGGTCGACAGGCAATGAGCAGTTCTTC. Its protein is CASRSTGNEQFF.

The chain employs TRBV9 and TRBJ1-3; 7 bases are a match to TRBD1. V lost 1 base, J lost 5 bases, and 6 bases stayed unmatched. The CDR3 length is 15 residues. Germline V lookup: CDR1 SGDLS, CDR2 YYNGEE. The CDR3 nucleotides are TGTGCCAGCAGCGTACTCCCGGGACAGAGAAACACCATATATTTT. This codes for CASSVLPGQRNTIYF. Drawing the rest from reference TRBV9 and TRBJ1-3, the complete variable domain is DSGVTQTPKHLITATGQRVTLRCSPRSGDLSVYWYQQSLDQGLQFLIQYYNGEERAKGNILERFSAQQFPDLHSELNLSSLELGDSALYFCASSVLPGQRNTIYFGEGSWLTVV.

The rearrangement links TRBV6-5 to TRBJ2-1, with D tentatively TRBD2 (5 bases). The V and J ends lost 7 bases and 13 bases respectively, with 14 bases between them. The germline V gene has CDR1 MNHEY and CDR2 SVGAGI. The CDR3 contains 11 residues. CDR3 sequence (DNA): TGTGCCAGCACTCAAGGACTCCGACAGTTCTTC. Its translation is CASTQGLRQFF.

V usage is TRBV6-6 and J usage is TRBJ1-2; no reliable D call. The length of the CDR3 is 14 residues. V was pared by 4 bases and J by 8 bases, with 17 bases between. Looked up from germline, CDR1 is MNHNY and CDR2 is SVGAGI (reference sequence). The CDR3 loop reads CASSWTLWAEGYTF. CDR3 coding DNA: TGTGCCAGCAGTTGGACTCTTTGGGCCGAGGGCTACACCTTC.

The J gene is TRBJ2-7, the V gene TRBV30, with D unclear. The germline V and J ends were trimmed by 0 bases and 8 bases, with 20 bases remaining between them. This CDR3 comprises 15 residues. CDR1 is GTSNPN and CDR2 is SVGIG in the germline V gene (reference sequence). The CDR3 region is CAWSVYVEQRRKQYF. The CDR3 nucleotides read TGTGCCTGGAGTGTATATGTGGAGCAGAGACGAAAGCAGTACTTC. Drawing the rest from reference TRBV30 and TRBJ2-7, the complete variable domain is SQTIHQWPATLVQPVGSPLSLECTVEGTSNPNLYWYRQAAGRGLQLLFYSVGIGQISSEVPQNLSASRPQDRQFILSSKKLLLSDSGFYLCAWSVYVEQRRKQYFGPGTRLTVT.

V and J are TRBV5-1 and TRBJ1-6; no definite D call. CDR3 length: 14 residues. V was shortened by 5 bases and J by 8 bases, with 14 bases between the two germline ends. Germline V gene sequence: CDR1 SGHRS, CDR2 YFSETQ. DNA of the CDR3: TGCGCCAGCAGGGAGGGCTTTGGGGATTCACCCCTCCACTTT. As protein: CASREGFGDSPLHF.

The chain links TRBV18 to TRBJ2-1, with a tentative D call TRBD2 (6 bases). The CDR3 consists of 15 residues. CDR1 and CDR2 from the germline V gene are KGHSH and LQKENI. With 2 bases removed from V and 8 bases from J, the gap between germline ends came to 16 bases. The CDR3 coding sequence is TGTGCCAGCTCACCAATCGGGAGCCCGGGGGATGAGCAGTTCTTC. Amino acid sequence: CASSPIGSPGDEQFF.

The rearrangement links TRBV2 to TRBJ1-1, with D possibly being TRBD1 (5 bases). V was cut by 2 bases and J by 0 bases, with 10 bases left in between. This CDR3 contains 15 residues. Germline V CDR1 and CDR2: SNHLY, FYNNEI. Here the CDR3 reads CASSESGRVNTEAFF. The CDR3 DNA reads as TGTGCCAGCAGTGAAAGTGGCAGGGTGAACACTGAAGCTTTCTTT.

The rearrangement joins TRBV9 to TRBJ2-1; perhaps TRBD2 as D (6 bases). Germline V CDR1 and CDR2: SGDLS, YYNGEE. Deletions cut 0 bases from V and 5 bases from J, with 15 bases between. This CDR3 comprises 16 residues. The CDR3 DNA sequence: TGTGCCAGCAGCGTAGATGGTGGAACTAGCAACAATGAGCAGTTCTTC. This sequence encodes CASSVDGGTSNNEQFF. Together with reference TRBV9 and TRBJ2-1, the CDR3 gives the full variable domain: DSGVTQTPKHLITATGQRVTLRCSPRSGDLSVYWYQQSLDQGLQFLIQYYNGEERAKGNILERFSAQQFPDLHSELNLSSLELGDSALYFCASSVDGGTSNNEQFFGPGTRLTVL.

The rearrangement uses TRBV27 and TRBJ2-2; 10 bases align to TRBD1. With 3 bases clipped from V and 4 bases from J, the junction kept 5 bases outside the gene matches. The CDR3 covers 16 residues. Germline V gene sequence: CDR1 MNHEY, CDR2 SMNVEV (reference sequence). For the CDR3, the DNA is TGTGCCAGCAGTTTCCGGGACAGGGGTGGCACCGGGGAGCTGTTTTTT. It encodes CASSFRDRGGTGELFF.